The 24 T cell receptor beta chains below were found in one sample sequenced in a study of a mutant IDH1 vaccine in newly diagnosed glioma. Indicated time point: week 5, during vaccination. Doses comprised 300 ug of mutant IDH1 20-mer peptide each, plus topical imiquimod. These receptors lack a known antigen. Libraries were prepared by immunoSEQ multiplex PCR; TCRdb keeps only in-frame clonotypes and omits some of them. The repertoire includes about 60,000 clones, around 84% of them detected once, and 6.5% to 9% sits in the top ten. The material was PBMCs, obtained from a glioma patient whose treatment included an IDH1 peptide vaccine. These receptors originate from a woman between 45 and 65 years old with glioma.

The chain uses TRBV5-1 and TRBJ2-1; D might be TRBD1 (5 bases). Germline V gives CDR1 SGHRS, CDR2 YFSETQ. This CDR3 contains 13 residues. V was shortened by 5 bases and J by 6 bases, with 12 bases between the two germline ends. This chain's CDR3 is CASRTGLINEQFF. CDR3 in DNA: TGCGCCAGCAGAACAGGCCTCATCAATGAGCAGTTCTTC.

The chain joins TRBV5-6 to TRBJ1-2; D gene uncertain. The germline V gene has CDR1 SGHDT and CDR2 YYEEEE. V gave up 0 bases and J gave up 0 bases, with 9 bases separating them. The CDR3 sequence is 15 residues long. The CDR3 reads CASSLGTLPNYGYTF. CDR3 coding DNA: TGTGCCAGCAGCTTGGGGACCCTCCCTAACTATGGCTACACCTTC.

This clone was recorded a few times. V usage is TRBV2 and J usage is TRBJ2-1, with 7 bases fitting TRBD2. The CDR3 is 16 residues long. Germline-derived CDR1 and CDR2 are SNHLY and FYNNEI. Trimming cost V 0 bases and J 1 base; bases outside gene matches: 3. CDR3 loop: CASSEASGGSYNEQFF. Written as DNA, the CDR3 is TGTGCCAGCAGTGAAGCTTCCGGGGGGTCCTACAATGAGCAGTTCTTC.

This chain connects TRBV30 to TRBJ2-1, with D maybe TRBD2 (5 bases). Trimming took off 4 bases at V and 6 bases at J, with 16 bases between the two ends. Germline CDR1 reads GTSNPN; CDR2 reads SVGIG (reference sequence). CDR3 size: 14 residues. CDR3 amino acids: CAWNPRAAGNEQFF. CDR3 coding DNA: TGTGCCTGGAACCCGAGGGCCGCGGGCAATGAGCAGTTCTTC.

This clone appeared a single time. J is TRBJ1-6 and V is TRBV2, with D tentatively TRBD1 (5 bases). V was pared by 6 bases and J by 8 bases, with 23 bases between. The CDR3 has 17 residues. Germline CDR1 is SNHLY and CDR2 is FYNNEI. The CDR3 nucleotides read TGTGCCAGCAGCGGACAAGCCGAAAGACTAAGTTATTCACCCCTCCACTTT. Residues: CASSGQAERLSYSPLHF. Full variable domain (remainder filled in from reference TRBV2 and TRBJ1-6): EPEVTQTPSHQVTQMGQEVILRCVPISNHLYFYWYRQILGQKVEFLVSFYNNEISEKSEIFDDQFSVERPDGSNFTLKIRSTKLEDSAMYFCASSGQAERLSYSPLHFGNGTRLTVT.

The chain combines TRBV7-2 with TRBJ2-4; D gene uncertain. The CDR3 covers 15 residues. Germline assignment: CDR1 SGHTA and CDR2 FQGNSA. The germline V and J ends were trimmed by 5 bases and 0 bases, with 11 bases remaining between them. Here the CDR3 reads CASSPGLLAKNIQYF. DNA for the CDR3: TGTGCCAGCAGCCCGGGCCTATTAGCCAAAAACATTCAGTACTTC. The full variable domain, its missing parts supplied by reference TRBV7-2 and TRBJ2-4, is GAGVSQSPSNKVTEKGKDVELRCDPISGHTALYWYRQSLGQGLEFLIYFQGNSAPDKSGLPSDRFSAERTGGSVSTLTIQRTQQEDSAVYLCASSPGLLAKNIQYFGAGTRLSVL.

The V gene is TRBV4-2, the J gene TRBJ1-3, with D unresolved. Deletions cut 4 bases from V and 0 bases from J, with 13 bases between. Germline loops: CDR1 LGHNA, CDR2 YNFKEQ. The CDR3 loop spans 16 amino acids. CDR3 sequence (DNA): TGTGCCAGCAGCCCCTGGGGAGGGAACTCTGGAAACACCATATATTTT. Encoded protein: CASSPWGGNSGNTIYF.

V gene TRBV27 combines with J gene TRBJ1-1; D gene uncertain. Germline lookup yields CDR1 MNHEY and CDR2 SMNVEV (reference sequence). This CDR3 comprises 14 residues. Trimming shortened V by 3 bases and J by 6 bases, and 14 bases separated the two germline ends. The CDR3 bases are TGTGCCAGCAGTTTGGGCGGGTGGGGATCTGAAGCTTTCTTT. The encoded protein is CASSLGGWGSEAFF.

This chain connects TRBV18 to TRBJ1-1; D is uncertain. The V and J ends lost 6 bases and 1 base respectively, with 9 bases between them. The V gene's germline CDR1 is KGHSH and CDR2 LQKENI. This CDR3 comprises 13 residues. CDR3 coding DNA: TGTGCCAGCTCTTACGACGGGAACACTGAAGCTTTCTTT. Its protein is CASSYDGNTEAFF.

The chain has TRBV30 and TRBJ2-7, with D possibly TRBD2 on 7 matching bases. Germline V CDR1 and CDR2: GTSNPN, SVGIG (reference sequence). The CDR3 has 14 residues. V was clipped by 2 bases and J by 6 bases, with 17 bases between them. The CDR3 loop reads CAWSPPRGGREQYF. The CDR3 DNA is TGTGCCTGGAGTCCCCCTAGGGGGGGGCGCGAGCAGTACTTC.

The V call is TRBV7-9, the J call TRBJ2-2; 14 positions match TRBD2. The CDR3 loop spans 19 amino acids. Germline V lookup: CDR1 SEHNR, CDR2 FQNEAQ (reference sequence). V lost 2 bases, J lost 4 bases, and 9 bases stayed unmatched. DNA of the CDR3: TGTGCCAGCAGCTTAATAGGACTAGCGGGGGGCCGTGGCACCGGGGAGCTGTTTTTT. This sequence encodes CASSLIGLAGGRGTGELFF. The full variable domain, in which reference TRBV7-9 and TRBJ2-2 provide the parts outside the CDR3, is DTGVSQNPRHKITKRGQNVTFRCDPISEHNRLYWYRQTLGQGPEFLTYFQNEAQLEKSRLLSDRFSAERPKGSFSTLEIQRTEQGDSAMYLCASSLIGLAGGRGTGELFFGEGSRLTVL.

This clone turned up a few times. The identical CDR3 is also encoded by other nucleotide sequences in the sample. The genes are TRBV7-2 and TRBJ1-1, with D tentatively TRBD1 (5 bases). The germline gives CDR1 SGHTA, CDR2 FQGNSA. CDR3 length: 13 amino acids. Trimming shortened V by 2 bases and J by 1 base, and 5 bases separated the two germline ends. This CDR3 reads CASSLQGNTEAFF. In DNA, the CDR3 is TGTGCCAGCAGCTTACAGGGGAACACTGAAGCTTTCTTT.

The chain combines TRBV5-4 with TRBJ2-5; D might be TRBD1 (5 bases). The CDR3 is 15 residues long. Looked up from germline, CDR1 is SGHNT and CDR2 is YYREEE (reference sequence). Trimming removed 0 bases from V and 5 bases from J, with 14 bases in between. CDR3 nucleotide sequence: TGTGCCAGCAGCTTGGAGTCACGGGCAGGGGAGACCCAGTACTTC. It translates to CASSLESRAGETQYF.

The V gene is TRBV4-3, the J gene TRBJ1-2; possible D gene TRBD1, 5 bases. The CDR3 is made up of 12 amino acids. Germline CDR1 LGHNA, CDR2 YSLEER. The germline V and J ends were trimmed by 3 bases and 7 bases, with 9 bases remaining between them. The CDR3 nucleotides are TGCGCCAGCAGCCATGAGCAGGGTGGCTACACCTTC. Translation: CASSHEQGGYTF.

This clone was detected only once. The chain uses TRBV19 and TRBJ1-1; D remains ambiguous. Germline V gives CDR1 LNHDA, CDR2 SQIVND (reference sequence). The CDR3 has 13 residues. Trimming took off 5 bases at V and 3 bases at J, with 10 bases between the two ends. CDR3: CASSDGLYTEAFF. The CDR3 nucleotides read TGTGCCAGTAGTGACGGATTATACACTGAAGCTTTCTTT.

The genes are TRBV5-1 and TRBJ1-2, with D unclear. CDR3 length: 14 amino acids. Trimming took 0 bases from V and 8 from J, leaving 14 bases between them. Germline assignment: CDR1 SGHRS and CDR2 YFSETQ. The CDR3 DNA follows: TGCGCCAGCAGCTTGGCGGTAAGCGTGGGAGGCTACACCTTC. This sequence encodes CASSLAVSVGGYTF.

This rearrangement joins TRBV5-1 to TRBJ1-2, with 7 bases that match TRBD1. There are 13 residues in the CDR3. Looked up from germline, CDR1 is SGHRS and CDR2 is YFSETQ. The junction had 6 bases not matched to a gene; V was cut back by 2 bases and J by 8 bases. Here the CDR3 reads CASSFKGAEGYTF. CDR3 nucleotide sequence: TGCGCCAGCAGCTTCAAGGGGGCGGAGGGCTACACCTTC.

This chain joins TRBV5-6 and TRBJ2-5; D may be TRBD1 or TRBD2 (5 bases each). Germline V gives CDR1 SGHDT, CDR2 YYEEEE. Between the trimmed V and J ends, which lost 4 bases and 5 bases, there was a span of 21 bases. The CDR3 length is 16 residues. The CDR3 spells CASSLGRSSVFETQYF. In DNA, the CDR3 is TGTGCCAGCAGCCTGGGACGGAGCTCCGTATTTGAGACCCAGTACTTC.

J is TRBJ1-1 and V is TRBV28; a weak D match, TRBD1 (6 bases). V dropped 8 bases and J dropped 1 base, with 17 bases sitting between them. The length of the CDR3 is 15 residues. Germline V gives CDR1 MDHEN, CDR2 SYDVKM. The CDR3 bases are TGTGCCAGCCTGGGGGCGGCGGGTGGGAACACTGAAGCTTTCTTT. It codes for CASLGAAGGNTEAFF.

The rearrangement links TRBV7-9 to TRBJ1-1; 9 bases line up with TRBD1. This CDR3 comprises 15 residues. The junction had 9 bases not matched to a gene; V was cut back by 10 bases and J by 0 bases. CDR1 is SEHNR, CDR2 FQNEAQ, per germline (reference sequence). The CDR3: CATMGQGFVNTEAFF. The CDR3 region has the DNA TGTGCCACCATGGGACAGGGTTTTGTGAACACTGAAGCTTTCTTT. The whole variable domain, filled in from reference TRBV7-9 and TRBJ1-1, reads DTGVSQNPRHKITKRGQNVTFRCDPISEHNRLYWYRQTLGQGPEFLTYFQNEAQLEKSRLLSDRFSAERPKGSFSTLEIQRTEQGDSAMYLCATMGQGFVNTEAFFGQGTRLTVV.

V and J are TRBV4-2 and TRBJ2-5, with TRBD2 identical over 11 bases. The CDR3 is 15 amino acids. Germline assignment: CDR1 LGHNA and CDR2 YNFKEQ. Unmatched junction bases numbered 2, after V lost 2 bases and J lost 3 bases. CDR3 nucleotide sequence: TGTGCCAGCAGCCAACCTAGCGGGGGGAAAGAGACCCAGTACTTC. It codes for CASSQPSGGKETQYF.

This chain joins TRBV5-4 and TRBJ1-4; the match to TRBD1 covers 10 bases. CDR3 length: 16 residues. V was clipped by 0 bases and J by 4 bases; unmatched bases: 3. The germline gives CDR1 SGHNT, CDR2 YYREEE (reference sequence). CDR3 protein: CASSLGGTGDNEKLFF. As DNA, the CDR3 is TGTGCCAGCAGCTTGGGGGGGACAGGGGATAATGAAAAACTGTTTTTT.

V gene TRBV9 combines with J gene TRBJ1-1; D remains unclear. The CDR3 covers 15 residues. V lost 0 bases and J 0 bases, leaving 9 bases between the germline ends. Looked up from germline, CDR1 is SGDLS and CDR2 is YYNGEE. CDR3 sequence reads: CASSVGPFMNTEAFF. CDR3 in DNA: TGTGCCAGCAGCGTAGGTCCGTTCATGAACACTGAAGCTTTCTTT.

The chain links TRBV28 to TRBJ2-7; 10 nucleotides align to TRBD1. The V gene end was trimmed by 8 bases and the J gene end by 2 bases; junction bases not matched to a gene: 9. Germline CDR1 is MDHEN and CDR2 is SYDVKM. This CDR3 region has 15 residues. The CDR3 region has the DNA TGTGCCAGCCTCCCCCGGGACAGGGGAGCCTACGAGCAGTACTTC. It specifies CASLPRDRGAYEQYF.